This TCR beta chain is from a study of radiotherapy plus CTLA-4 blockade in lung cancer. Study-level results: Early clone dynamics of blood T cells, plus interferon-beta, reportedly predicted response best.

As to this clone: Its matching antigen is unknown.

Here immunoSEQ multiplex PCR was the method, and the copy in TCRdb shows in-frame clones only, minus some. This table holds about 98,000 clones, around four fifths found once. Chemo-refractory metastatic non-small-cell lung cancer patients received focal radiation with ipilimumab CTLA-4 blockade. V lost 1 base and J lost 8; bases outside the gene matches: 10. The CDR3 loop spans 14 amino acids. Germline CDR1 and CDR2: GTSNPN and SVGIG (reference sequence). The source material was peripheral blood, sampled from a patient treated with radiotherapy plus ipilimumab. The rearrangement uses TRBV30 and TRBJ1-2, with 7 nucleotides matching TRBD1. The sequence was collected from a human donor with non-small cell lung cancer who had a partial response to radiotherapy plus ipilimumab. As DNA, the CDR3 is TGTGCCTGGAGTGGGGCAGGGGGATTGATCGGCTACACCTTC. Translating gives CAWSGAGGLIGYTF.